The clone carrying this T cell receptor (beta chain) was observed a handful of times. This specimen comes from a study of cytomegalovirus exposure and HLA in healthy donors. The validation cohort, a group of some 120 subjects, included the donors and was separate from the roughly 670-subject first cohort. Produced via immunoSEQ multiplex PCR; TCRdb's table is partial and in-frame only. The table shows some 200,000 clones, with approximately 80% occurring only once. The germline gives CDR1 SGHRS, CDR2 YFSETQ. The length of the CDR3 is 16 residues. V was shortened by 5 bases and J by 4 bases, with 18 bases between the two germline ends.

The receptor's source is a woman in her twenties or thirties in good health and CMV-seropositive. The sequenced sample was PBMCs. V usage is TRBV5-1 and J usage is TRBJ2-2; no clear D gene. CDR3 protein: CASRSESTPITGELFF. Here the CDR3 DNA reads TGCGCCAGCAGGAGCGAATCTACCCCAATCACCGGGGAGCTGTTTTTT.